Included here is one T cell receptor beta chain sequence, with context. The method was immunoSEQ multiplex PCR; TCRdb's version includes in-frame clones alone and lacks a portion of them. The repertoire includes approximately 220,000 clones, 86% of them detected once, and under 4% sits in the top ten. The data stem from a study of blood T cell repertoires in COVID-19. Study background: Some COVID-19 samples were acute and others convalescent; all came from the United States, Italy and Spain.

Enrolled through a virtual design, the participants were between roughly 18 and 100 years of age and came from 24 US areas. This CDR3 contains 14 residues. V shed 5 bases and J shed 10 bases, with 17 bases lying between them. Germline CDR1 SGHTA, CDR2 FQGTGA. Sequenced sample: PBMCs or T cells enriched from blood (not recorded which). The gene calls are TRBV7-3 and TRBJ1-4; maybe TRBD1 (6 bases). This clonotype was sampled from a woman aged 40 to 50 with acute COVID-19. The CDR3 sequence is CASSAGQSLVKLFF. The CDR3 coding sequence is TGTGCCAGCAGCGCTGGACAGTCACTCGTAAAACTGTTTTTT.